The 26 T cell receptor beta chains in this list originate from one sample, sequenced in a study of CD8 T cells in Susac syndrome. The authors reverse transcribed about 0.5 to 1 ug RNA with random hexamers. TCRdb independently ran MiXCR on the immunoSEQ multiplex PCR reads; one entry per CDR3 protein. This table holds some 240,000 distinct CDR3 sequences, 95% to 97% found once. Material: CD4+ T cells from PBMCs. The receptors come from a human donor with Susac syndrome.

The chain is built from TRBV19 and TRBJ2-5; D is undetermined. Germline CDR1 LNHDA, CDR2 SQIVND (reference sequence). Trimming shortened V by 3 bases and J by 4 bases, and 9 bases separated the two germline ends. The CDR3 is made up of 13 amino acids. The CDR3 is CASSIRRTETQYF. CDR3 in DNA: TGTGCCAGTAGTATCCGCCGCACAGAGACCCAGTACTTC.

The CDR3 DNA reads TGTGCCAGCAGTGAGTACCAGGGCTCTCGGGAGCAGTACTTC. Its protein is CASSEYQGSREQYF. J is TRBJ2-7 and V is TRBV12-3 or TRBV12-4, with D maybe TRBD1 (5 bases). The CDR3 is made up of 14 amino acids. The V end lost 5 bases, the J end lost 7 bases, and 18 bases lay between the germline ends.

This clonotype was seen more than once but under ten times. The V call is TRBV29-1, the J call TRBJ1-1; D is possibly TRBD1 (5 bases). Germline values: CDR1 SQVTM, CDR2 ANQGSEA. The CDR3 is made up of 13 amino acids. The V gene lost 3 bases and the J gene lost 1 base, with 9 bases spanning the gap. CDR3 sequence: CSVDPGGNTEAFF. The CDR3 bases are TGCAGCGTTGACCCCGGGGGGAACACTGAAGCTTTCTTT.

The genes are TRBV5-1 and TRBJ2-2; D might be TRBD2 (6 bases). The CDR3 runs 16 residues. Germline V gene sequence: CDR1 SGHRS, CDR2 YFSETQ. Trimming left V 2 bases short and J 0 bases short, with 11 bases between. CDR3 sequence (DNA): TGCGCCAGCAGCTTACTAGCCTCCTCGAACACCGGGGAGCTGTTTTTT. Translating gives CASSLLASSNTGELFF.

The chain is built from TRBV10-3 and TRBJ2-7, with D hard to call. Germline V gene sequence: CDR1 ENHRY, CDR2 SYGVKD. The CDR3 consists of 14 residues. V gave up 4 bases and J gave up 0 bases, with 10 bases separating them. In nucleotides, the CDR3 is TGTGCCATCAGTGTAGAGAGCTTCTCCTACGAGCAGTACTTC. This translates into CAISVESFSYEQYF.

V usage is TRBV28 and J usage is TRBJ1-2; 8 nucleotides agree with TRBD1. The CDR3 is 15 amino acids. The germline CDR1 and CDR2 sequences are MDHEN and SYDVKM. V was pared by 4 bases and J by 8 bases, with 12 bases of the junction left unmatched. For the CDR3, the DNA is TGTGCCAGCAGTTCGGGACAGGCCCGGGCGGCCGGCTACACCTTC. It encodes CASSSGQARAAGYTF.

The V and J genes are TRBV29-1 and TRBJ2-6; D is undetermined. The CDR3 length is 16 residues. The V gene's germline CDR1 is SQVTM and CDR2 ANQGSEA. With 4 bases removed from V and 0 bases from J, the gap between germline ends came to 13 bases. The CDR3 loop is CSVAHHSHSGANVLTF. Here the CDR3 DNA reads TGCAGCGTTGCCCACCACAGCCACTCTGGGGCCAACGTCCTGACTTTC. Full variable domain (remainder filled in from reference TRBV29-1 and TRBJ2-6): SAVISQKPSRDICQRGTSLTIQCQVDSQVTMMFWYRQQPGQSLTLIATANQGSEATYESGFVIDKFPISRPNLTFSTLTVSNMSPEDSSIYLCSVAHHSHSGANVLTFGAGSRLTVL.

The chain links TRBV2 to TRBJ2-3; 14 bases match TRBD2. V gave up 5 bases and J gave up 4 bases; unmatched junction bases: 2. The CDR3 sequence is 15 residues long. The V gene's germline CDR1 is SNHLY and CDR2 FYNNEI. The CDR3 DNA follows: TGTGCCAGCAGTCTGGGACTAGCGGGAGCAGATACGCAGTATTTT. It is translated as CASSLGLAGADTQYF.

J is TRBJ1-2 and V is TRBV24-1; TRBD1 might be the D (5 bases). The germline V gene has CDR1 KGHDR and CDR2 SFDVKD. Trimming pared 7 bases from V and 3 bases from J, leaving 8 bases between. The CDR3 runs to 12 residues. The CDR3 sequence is CATRQGDYGYTF. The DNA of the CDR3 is TGTGCCACCAGGCAGGGCGACTATGGCTACACCTTC.

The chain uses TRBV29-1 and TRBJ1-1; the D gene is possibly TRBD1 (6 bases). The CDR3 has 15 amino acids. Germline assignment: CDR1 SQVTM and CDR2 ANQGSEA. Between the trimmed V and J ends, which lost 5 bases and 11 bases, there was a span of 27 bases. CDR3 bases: TGCAGCGTTACTCAGGGACATAAGAACACTGGGGGGGCTTTCTTT. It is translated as CSVTQGHKNTGGAFF.

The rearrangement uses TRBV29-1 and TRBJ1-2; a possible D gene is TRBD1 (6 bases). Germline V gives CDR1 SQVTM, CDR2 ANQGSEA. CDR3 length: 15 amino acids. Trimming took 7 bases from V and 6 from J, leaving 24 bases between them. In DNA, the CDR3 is TGCAGCGCGAACCCGGACAGTTTTTCTGGCCATGGCTACACCTTC. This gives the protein CSANPDSFSGHGYTF.

The CDR3 protein is CASSASGRSPLTDTQYF. The DNA for the CDR3 is TGTGCCAGCAGCGCTAGCGGGAGGTCCCCCCTCACAGATACGCAGTATTTT. The genes are TRBV9 and TRBJ2-3; TRBD2 aligns across 11 bases. Unmatched junction bases numbered 8, after V lost 3 bases and J lost 2 bases. Germline CDR1 reads SGDLS; CDR2 reads YYNGEE. CDR3 size: 17 residues.

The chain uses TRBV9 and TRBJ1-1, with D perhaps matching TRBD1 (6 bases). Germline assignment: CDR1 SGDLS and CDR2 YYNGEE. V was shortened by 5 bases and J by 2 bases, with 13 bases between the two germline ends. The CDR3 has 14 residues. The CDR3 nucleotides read TGTGCCAGCAGGACAGGCTTACCTAACACTGAAGCTTTCTTT. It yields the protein CASRTGLPNTEAFF. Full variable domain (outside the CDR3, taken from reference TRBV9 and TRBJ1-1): DSGVTQTPKHLITATGQRVTLRCSPRSGDLSVYWYQQSLDQGLQFLIQYYNGEERAKGNILERFSAQQFPDLHSELNLSSLELGDSALYFCASRTGLPNTEAFFGQGTRLTVV.

This CDR3 reads CASSLFGSGPTYEQYF. CDR3 DNA sequence: TGTGCCAGCAGCTTATTTGGTAGCGGCCCCACCTACGAGCAGTACTTC. The chain joins TRBV7-3 to TRBJ2-7; possible D gene TRBD2, 6 bases. This CDR3 region has 16 residues. The germline gives CDR1 SGHTA, CDR2 FQGTGA. With 2 bases removed from V and 2 bases from J, the gap between germline ends came to 16 bases.

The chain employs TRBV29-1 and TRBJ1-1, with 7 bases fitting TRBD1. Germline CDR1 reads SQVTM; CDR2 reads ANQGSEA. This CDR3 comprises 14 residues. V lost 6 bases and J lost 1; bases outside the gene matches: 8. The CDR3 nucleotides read TGCAGCGTCTCCCCCCAGGGGGAGAACACTGAAGCTTTCTTT. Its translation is CSVSPQGENTEAFF.

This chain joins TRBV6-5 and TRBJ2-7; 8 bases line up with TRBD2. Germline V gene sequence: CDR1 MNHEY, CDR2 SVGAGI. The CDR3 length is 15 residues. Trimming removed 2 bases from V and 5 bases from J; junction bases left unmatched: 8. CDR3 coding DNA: TGTGCCAGCAGTTACGGAATAGCGGGACGGGACGAGCAGTACTTC. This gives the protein CASSYGIAGRDEQYF.

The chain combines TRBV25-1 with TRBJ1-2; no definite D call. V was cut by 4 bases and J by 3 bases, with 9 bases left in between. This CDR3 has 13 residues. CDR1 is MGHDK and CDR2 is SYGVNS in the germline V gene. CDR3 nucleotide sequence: TGTGCCAGCAGTGGATTACCCCACTATGGCTACACCTTC. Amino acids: CASSGLPHYGYTF.

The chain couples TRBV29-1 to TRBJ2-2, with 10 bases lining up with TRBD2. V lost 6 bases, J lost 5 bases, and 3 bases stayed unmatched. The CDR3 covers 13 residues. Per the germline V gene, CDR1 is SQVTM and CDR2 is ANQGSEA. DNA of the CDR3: TGCAGCGTCGGACTAGCGGAAACCGGGGAGCTGTTTTTT. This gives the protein CSVGLAETGELFF.

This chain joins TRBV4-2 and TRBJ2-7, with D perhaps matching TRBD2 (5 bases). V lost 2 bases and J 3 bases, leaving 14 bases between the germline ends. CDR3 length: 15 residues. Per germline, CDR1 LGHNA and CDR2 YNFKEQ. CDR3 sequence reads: CASSQQRGKGYEQYF. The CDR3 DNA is TGTGCCAGCAGCCAACAACGGGGAAAGGGCTACGAGCAGTACTTC.

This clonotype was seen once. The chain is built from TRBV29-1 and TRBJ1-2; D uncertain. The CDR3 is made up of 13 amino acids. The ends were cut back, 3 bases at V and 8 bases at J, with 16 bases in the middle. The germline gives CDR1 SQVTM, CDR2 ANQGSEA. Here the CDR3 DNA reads TGCAGCGTTGAGGCAGTATCGGTTGAGGGCTACACCTTC. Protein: CSVEAVSVEGYTF.

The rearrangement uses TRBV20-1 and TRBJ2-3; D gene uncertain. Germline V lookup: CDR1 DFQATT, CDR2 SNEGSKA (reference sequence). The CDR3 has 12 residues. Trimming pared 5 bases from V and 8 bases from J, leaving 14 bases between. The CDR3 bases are TGCAGTGCTCGGCACGGGTTGAGTACGCAGTATTTT. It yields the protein CSARHGLSTQYF.

The CDR3: CASSHLDRGEAFF. The CDR3 region has the DNA TGTGCCAGCAGCCATCTGGACAGGGGGGAAGCTTTCTTT. The gene calls are TRBV11-2 and TRBJ1-1, with 10 positions matching TRBD1. Losses at the gene ends were 5 bases for V and 8 bases for J; bases not matched to a gene: 5. The CDR3 contains 13 residues. Germline assignment: CDR1 SGHAT and CDR2 FQNNGV.

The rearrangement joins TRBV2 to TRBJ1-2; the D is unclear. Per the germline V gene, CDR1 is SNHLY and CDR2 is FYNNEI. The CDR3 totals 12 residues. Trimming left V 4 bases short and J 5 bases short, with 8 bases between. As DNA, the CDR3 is TGTGCCAGCAGTGTAGAAGAATATGGCTACACCTTC. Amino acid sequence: CASSVEEYGYTF.

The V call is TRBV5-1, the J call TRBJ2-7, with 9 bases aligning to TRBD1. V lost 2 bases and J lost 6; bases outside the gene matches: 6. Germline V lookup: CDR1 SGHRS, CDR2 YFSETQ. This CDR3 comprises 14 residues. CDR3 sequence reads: CASSFSGQGVEQYF. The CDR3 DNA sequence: TGCGCCAGCAGCTTTTCGGGACAGGGTGTCGAGCAGTACTTC.

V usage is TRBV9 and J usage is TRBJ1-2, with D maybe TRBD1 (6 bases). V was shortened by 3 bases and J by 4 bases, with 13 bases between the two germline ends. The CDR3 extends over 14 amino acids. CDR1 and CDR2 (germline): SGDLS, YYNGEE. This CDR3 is CASSEEGDIYGYTF. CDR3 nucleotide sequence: TGTGCCAGCAGCGAAGAAGGGGACATCTATGGCTACACCTTC.

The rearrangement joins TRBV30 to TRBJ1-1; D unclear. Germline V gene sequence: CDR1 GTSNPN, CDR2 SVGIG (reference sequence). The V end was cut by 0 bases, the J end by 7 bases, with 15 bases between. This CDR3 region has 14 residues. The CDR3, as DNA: TGTGCCTGGAGTGTGAGGCGGAAGGCCGGTGAAGCTTTCTTT. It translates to CAWSVRRKAGEAFF.